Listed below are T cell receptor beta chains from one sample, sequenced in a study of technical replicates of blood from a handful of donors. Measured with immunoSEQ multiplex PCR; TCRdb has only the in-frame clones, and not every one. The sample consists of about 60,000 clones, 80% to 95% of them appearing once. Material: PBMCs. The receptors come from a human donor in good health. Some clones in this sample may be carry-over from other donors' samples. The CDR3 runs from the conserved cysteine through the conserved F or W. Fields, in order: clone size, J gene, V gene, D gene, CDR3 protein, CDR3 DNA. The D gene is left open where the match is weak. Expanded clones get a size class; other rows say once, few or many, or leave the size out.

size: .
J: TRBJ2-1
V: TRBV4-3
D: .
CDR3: CASSQDPSPNEQFF
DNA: TGCGCCAGCAGCCAAGATCCTAGTCCCAATGAGCAGTTCTTC

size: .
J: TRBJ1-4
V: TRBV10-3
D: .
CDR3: CAISELQGGEKLFF
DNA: TGTGCCATCAGTGAGTTACAGGGCGGTGAAAAACTGTTTTTT

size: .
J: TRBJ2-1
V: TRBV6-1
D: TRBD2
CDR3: CASSELAGGSYNEQFF
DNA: TGTGCCAGCAGTGAACTAGCGGGGGGATCCTACAATGAGCAGTTCTTC

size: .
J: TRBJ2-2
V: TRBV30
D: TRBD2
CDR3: CAWSALAGVTGELFF
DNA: TGTGCCTGGAGCGCACTAGCGGGAGTGACCGGGGAGCTGTTTTTT

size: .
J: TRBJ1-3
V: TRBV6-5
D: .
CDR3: CASSYSMGASGNTIYF
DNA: TGTGCCAGCAGTTACTCGATGGGGGCTTCTGGAAACACCATATATTTT

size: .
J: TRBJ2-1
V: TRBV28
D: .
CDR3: CASGIQGPVF
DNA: TGTGCCAGCGGAATACAGGGTCCTGTCTTC

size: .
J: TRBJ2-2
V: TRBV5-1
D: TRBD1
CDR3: CASSKDRGFAGELFF
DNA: TGCGCCAGCAGCAAAGACAGGGGGTTCGCCGGGGAGCTGTTTTTT

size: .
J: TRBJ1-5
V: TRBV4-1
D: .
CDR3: CASSLTDSPNQPQHF
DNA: TGCGCCAGCAGCCTTACGGACAGTCCCAATCAGCCCCAGCATTTT

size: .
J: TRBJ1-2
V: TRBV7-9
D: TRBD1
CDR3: CASSFPDRVDGYTF
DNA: TGTGCCAGCAGCTTTCCTGACAGGGTAGATGGCTACACCTTC

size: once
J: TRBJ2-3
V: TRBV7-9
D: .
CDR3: CASSLVAGTADTQYF
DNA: TGTGCCAGCAGCTTAGTGGCGGGGACGGCAGATACGCAGTATTTT

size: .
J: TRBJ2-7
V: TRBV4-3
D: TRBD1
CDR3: CASSGGTGDSEQYF
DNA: TGCGCCAGCAGCGGAGGGACAGGGGATTCCGAGCAGTACTTC

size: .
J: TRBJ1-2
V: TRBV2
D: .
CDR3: CASRLQQGSDGYTF
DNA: TGTGCCAGCAGGTTACAACAGGGTTCGGATGGCTACACCTTC

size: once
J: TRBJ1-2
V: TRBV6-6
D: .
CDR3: CASSYDSFYGYTF
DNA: TGTGCCAGCAGTTACGACAGTTTCTATGGCTACACCTTC

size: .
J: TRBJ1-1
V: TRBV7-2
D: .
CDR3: CASSFTPGGVAEAFF
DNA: TGTGCCAGCAGCTTTACCCCCGGCGGGGTCGCTGAAGCTTTCTTT

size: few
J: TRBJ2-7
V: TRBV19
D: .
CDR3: CASTGTYSYEQYF
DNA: TGTGCCAGTACGGGAACGTACTCCTACGAGCAGTACTTC

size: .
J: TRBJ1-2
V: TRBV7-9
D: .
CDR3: CASSLRFRTVYGYTF
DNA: TGTGCCAGCAGCTTAAGGTTCAGGACAGTCTATGGCTACACCTTC

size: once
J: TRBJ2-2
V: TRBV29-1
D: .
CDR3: CSVEDPQGTRTGELFF
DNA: TGCAGCGTTGAAGATCCGCAGGGTACCCGGACCGGGGAGCTGTTTTTT

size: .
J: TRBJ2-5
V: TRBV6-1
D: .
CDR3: CASSPPTQGRETQYF
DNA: TGTGCCAGCAGCCCACCAACACAGGGACGGGAGACCCAGTACTTC

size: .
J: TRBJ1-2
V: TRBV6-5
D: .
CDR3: CASSYDSAPYGYTF
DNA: TGTGCCAGCAGTTACGACTCGGCCCCCTATGGCTACACCTTC

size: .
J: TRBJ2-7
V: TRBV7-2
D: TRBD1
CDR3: CASSADRQRQYF
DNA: TGTGCCAGCAGCGCGGACAGGCAGCGGCAGTACTTC

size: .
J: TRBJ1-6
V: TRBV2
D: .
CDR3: CASSIRSSGTLHF
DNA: TGTGCCAGCAGTATTAGGTCGTCCGGGACCCTCCACTTT

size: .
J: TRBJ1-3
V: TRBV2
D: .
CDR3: CASTGGLSGNTIYF
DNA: TGTGCCTCAACGGGGGGCCTCTCTGGAAACACCATATATTTT

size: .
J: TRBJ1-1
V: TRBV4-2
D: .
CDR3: CASSLGGGGTEAFF
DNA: TGTGCCAGCAGCTTGGGAGGCGGAGGCACTGAAGCTTTCTTT

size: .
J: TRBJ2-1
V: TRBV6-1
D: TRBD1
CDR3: CASSERGTGTYNEQFF
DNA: TGTGCCAGCAGTGAACGTGGGACAGGTACCTACAATGAGCAGTTCTTC

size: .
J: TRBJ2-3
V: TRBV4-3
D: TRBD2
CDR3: CASSQGGGRKATDTQYF
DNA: TGCGCCAGCAGCCAAGGGGGCGGGAGAAAGGCCACAGATACGCAGTATTTT

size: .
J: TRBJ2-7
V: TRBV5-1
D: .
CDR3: CASSPLPTSYEQYF
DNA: TGCGCCAGCAGCCCGCTACCGACTAGCTACGAGCAGTACTTC

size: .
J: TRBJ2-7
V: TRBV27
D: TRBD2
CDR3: CASSFGLAWEQYF
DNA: TGTGCCAGCAGTTTCGGACTAGCCTGGGAGCAGTACTTC

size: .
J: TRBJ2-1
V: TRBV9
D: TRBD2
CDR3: CASSVSGGALGEQFF
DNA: TGTGCCAGCAGCGTTAGCGGGGGGGCTCTAGGTGAGCAGTTCTTC

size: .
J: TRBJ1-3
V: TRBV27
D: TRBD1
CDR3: CASSLTQGAGNTIYF
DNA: TGTGCCAGCAGCTTGACACAGGGGGCCGGAAACACCATATATTTT

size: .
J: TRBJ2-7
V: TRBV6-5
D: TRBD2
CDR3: CASSSTGTIPYEQYF
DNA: TGTGCCAGCAGCTCCACCGGGACTATCCCCTACGAGCAGTACTTC

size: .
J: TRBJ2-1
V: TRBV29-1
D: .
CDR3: CSVVYSSYNEQFF
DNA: TGCAGCGTCGTCTATAGCTCCTACAATGAGCAGTTCTTC

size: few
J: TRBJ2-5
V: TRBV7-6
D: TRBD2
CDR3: CASSQNSGGTQETQYF
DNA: TGTGCCAGCAGCCAAAATAGCGGGGGGACCCAAGAGACCCAGTACTTC

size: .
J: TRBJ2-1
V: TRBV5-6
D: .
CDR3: CASSLLIGDSYNEQFF
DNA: TGTGCCAGCAGCTTGCTTATAGGGGACTCTTACAATGAGCAGTTCTTC

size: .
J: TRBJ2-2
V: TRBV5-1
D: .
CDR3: CASSLEPTTTGELFF
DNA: TGCGCCAGCAGCTTGGAACCGACTACCACCGGGGAGCTGTTTTTT

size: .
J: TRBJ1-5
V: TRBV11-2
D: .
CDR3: CASNLSGGDCNQPQHF
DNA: TGTGCCAGCAACCTCAGTGGTGGGGACTGCAATCAGCCCCAGCATTTT

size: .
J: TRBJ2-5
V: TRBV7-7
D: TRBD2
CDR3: CASSLSGGETQYF
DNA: TGTGCCAGCAGCTTAAGCGGGGGGGAGACCCAGTACTTC

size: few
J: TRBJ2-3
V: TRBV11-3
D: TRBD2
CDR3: CASRVQLQGGRAYVTDTQYF
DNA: TGTGCCAGCAGGGTTCAGCTGCAGGGCGGGAGGGCCTATGTAACAGATACGCAGTATTTT

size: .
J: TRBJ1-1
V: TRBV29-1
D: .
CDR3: CSVHALRETEAFF
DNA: TGCAGCGTCCATGCCCTGCGGGAGACTGAAGCTTTCTTT

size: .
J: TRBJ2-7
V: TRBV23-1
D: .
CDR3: CASSQGAGGYEQYF
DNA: TGCGCCAGCAGTCAAGGAGCAGGAGGCTACGAGCAGTACTTC

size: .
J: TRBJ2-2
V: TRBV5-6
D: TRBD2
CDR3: CASSSGGFLNTGELFF
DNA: TGTGCCAGCAGCTCGGGGGGATTTTTGAACACCGGGGAGCTGTTTTTT

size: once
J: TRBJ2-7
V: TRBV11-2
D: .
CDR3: CASSLDPRSAYEQYF
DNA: TGTGCCAGCAGCTTAGACCCCAGATCCGCCTACGAGCAGTACTTC

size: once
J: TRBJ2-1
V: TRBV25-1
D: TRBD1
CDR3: CASSVGQGSGEQFF
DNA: TGTGCCAGCAGTGTGGGACAGGGGTCGGGTGAGCAGTTCTTC

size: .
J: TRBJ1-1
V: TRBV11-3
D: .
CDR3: CASSLFGTGEAFF
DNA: TGTGCCAGCAGCTTATTTGGCACGGGTGAAGCTTTCTTT

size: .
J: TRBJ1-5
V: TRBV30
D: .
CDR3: CAWSVFQGNQPQHF
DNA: TGTGCCTGGAGTGTGTTCCAGGGTAATCAGCCCCAGCATTTT

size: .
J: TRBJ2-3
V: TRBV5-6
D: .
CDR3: CASSVRLVRGADTQYF
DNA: TGTGCCAGCAGCGTCCGACTAGTGAGAGGCGCAGATACGCAGTATTTT

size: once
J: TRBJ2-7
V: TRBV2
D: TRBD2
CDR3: CASRVVAFRGGEQYF
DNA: TGTGCCAGCAGGGTTGTCGCCTTCCGCGGGGGCGAGCAGTACTTC

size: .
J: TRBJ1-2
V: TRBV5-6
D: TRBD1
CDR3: CASGRQGNYGYTF
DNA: TGTGCCAGCGGAAGACAGGGCAACTATGGCTACACCTTC

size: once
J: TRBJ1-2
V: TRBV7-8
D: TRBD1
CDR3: CASRRGQDRGLKGYTF
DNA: TGTGCCAGCAGACGTGGCCAGGACAGGGGGCTAAAAGGCTACACCTTC

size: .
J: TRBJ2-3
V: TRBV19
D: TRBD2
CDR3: CASSTGTRSTDTQYF
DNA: TGTGCCAGTAGTACCGGGACTAGGAGCACAGATACGCAGTATTTT

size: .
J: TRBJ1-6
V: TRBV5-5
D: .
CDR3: CASSTNREGNSPLHF
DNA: TGTGCCAGCAGCACTAACAGGGAGGGCAATTCACCCCTCCACTTT

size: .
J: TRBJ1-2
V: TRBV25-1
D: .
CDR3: CASRDRGGDPNYGYTF
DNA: TGTGCCAGCAGAGACCGGGGTGGGGATCCTAACTATGGCTACACCTTC